The 15 T cell receptor beta chains reported below all come from one sample, sequenced in a study of shared clonotypes between healthy human individuals. Here immunoSEQ multiplex PCR was the method, and the copy in TCRdb shows in-frame clones only, minus some. The sample contains about 1,500,000 clones, around 95% of which appear only once. What was sequenced was naive CD4+ T cells sorted from blood. As for subset: CD45RA+ positively selected. Receptor source: a man aged 25-45 years in good health.

This chain uses TRBV29-1 with TRBJ2-5, with D perhaps matching TRBD1 or TRBD2 (5 bases each). The germline V and J ends were trimmed by 6 bases and 7 bases, with 21 bases remaining between them. Germline V gene lookup returns CDR1 SQVTM and CDR2 ANQGSEA. CDR3 length: 14 amino acids. CDR3 region: CSVDPGTAVRTQYF. DNA of the CDR3: TGCAGCGTGGACCCCGGGACCGCGGTACGGACCCAGTACTTC.

As concerns this clone: The junction departs from the called germline gene at one end, perhaps through a read error. The chain links TRBV4-3 to TRBJ2-2; no firm D call. Germline V lookup: CDR1 LGHNA, CDR2 YSLEER. The CDR3 runs to 15 residues. The CDR3 is CASSKETVHTGELFF. CDR3 nucleotide sequence: TGCGCCAGCAGCAAAGAGACCGTACACACCGGGGAGCTGTTTTTT.

This clone was observed once. This chain uses TRBV7-2 with TRBJ2-3; the match to TRBD1 covers 10 bases. V lost 5 bases and J lost 2; bases outside the gene matches: 10. This CDR3 is built from 17 residues. Per germline, CDR1 SGHTA and CDR2 FQGNSA. CDR3 DNA: TGTGCCAGCAGCGGCAAATCGGACAGGGGGTACACAGATACGCAGTATTTT. This gives the protein CASSGKSDRGYTDTQYF.

J is TRBJ2-5 and V is TRBV11-2; 14 positions agree with TRBD2. Trimming at V came to 2 bases and at J to 4 bases, leaving 3 bases not matched to a gene. Germline CDR1 and CDR2: SGHAT and FQNNGV. This CDR3 contains 16 residues. The CDR3 sequence: CASSLRTSGRLETQYF. The CDR3, as DNA: TGTGCCAGCAGCTTACGGACTAGCGGGAGGCTAGAGACCCAGTACTTC. Combining the CDR3 with reference TRBV11-2 and TRBJ2-5 gives the whole variable domain EAGVAQSPRYKIIEKRQSVAFWCNPISGHATLYWYQQILGQGPKLLIQFQNNGVVDDSQLPKDRFSAERLKGVDSTLKIQPAKLEDSAVYLCASSLRTSGRLETQYFGPGTRLLVL.

CDR3 loop: CASSPEGQLRRNYGYTF. DNA of the CDR3: TGTGCCAGCAGCCCCGAGGGACAGCTGCGAAGGAACTATGGCTACACCTTC. The chain employs TRBV11-1 and TRBJ1-2; 7 bases map to TRBD1. V was pared by 5 bases and J by 2 bases, with 14 bases of the junction left unmatched. This CDR3 comprises 17 residues. Germline-derived CDR1 and CDR2 are SGHAT and FQDESV (reference sequence).

As DNA, the CDR3 is TGCGCCAGCAGTTTGAGAGTCCGTGAAAAACTGTTTTTT. Amino acid sequence: CASSLRVREKLFF. The V call is TRBV5-1, the J call TRBJ1-4; D gene uncertain. V dropped 5 bases and J dropped 7 bases, with 12 bases sitting between them. CDR1 and CDR2 (germline): SGHRS, YFSETQ. The CDR3 has 13 amino acids.

The V call is TRBV11-2, the J call TRBJ1-5, with D maybe TRBD1 (5 bases). V was shortened by 2 bases and J by 4 bases, with 9 bases between the two germline ends. Germline lookup yields CDR1 SGHAT and CDR2 FQNNGV. The CDR3 runs to 14 residues. In nucleotides, the CDR3 is TGTGCCAGCAGCTTACGACAGAGTAATCAGCCCCAGCATTTT. Protein: CASSLRQSNQPQHF.

V is TRBV5-4 and J is TRBJ1-2; perhaps TRBD1 as D (5 bases). Trimming took off 0 bases at V and 8 bases at J, with 20 bases between the two ends. Germline CDR1 SGHNT, CDR2 YYREEE (reference sequence). The length of the CDR3 is 16 residues. The DNA of the CDR3 is TGTGCCAGCAGCTTGGCCGAAGCGATCGGGGCGCAGGGCTACACCTTC. Amino acids: CASSLAEAIGAQGYTF.

For the CDR3, the DNA is TGTGCCAGCAGCTCTCTGGGCCAGGGGGCATTTGTGAACACCGGGGAGCTGTTTTTT. Its translation is CASSSLGQGAFVNTGELFF. This chain connects TRBV7-9 to TRBJ2-2, with 8 bases identical to TRBD1. This CDR3 contains 19 residues. Germline loops: CDR1 SEHNR, CDR2 FQNEAQ (reference sequence). The ends lost 4 bases at V and 1 base at J; junction bases unmatched: 14.

The chain couples TRBV14 to TRBJ2-3; tentative D call: TRBD2 (6 bases). The V and J ends lost 4 bases and 5 bases respectively, with 19 bases between them. Germline CDR1 and CDR2: SGHDN and FVKESK. The CDR3 extends over 16 amino acids. DNA for the CDR3: TGTGCCAGCAGCCTCACGAGGGGACTCGGGGGAGATACGCAGTATTTT. This gives the protein CASSLTRGLGGDTQYF.

DNA for the CDR3: TGTGCCAGCTCAAAGGGACTAGCGGGAAATAATGAGCAGTTCTTC. As protein: CASSKGLAGNNEQFF. This sequence joins TRBV18 and TRBJ2-1, with TRBD2 matching over 13 bases. The CDR3 runs 15 residues. J was trimmed by 7 bases and V by 5 bases; bases with no gene match: 5. Germline CDR1 reads KGHSH; CDR2 reads LQKENI. Full variable domain (outside the CDR3, taken from reference TRBV18 and TRBJ2-1): NAGVMQNPRHLVRRRGQEARLRCSPMKGHSHVYWYRQLPEEGLKFMVYLQKENIIDESGMPKERFSAEFPKEGPSILRIQQVVRGDSAAYFCASSKGLAGNNEQFFGPGTRLTVL.

The rearrangement links TRBV6-1 to TRBJ1-5; 8 nucleotides line up with TRBD1. The CDR3 has 15 amino acids. Germline CDR1 and CDR2: MNHNS and SASEGT. Trimming cost V 6 bases and J 3 bases; bases outside gene matches: 7. The CDR3, as DNA: TGTGCCAGCAGCCTGATGACAGGGGTCAATCAGCCCCAGCATTTT. It codes for CASSLMTGVNQPQHF.

The rearrangement joins TRBV28 to TRBJ2-1, with TRBD2 as a possible D gene (6 bases). Germline V gene data show CDR1 as MDHEN and CDR2 as SYDVKM. Trimming pared 8 bases from V and 4 bases from J, leaving 21 bases between. This CDR3 region has 16 residues. The CDR3 region has the DNA TGTGCCAGCCGCGGACGGGAGCGACGGGGATACAATGAGCAGTTCTTC. It yields the protein CASRGRERRGYNEQFF.

The chain links TRBV28 to TRBJ2-7; TRBD1 matches 10 bases. The CDR3 extends over 18 amino acids. Trimming removed 6 bases from V and 3 bases from J; junction bases left unmatched: 17. CDR1 and CDR2 (germline): MDHEN, SYDVKM. The CDR3 protein is CASSLEDRGWLSGYEQYF. Here the CDR3 DNA reads TGTGCCAGCAGCCTCGAGGACAGGGGGTGGCTCTCGGGCTACGAGCAGTACTTC.

The chain couples TRBV11-1 to TRBJ2-2; 7 nucleotides match TRBD2. The CDR3 is 14 amino acids. Germline V CDR1 and CDR2: SGHAT, FQDESV (reference sequence). The V gene end was trimmed by 5 bases and the J gene end by 4 bases; junction bases not matched to a gene: 4. The CDR3 bases are TGTGCCAGCAGCCTGCGGGGGATCACCGGGGAGCTGTTTTTT. It encodes CASSLRGITGELFF.